These 30 T cell receptor beta chains share one sample of origin, sequenced in a study of blood T cell repertoires in COVID-19. Generated by immunoSEQ multiplex PCR, the TCRdb table keeps only in-frame clones and is missing some. The sample lists about 270,000 clones; about 89% were seen once. Material: peripheral blood. The receptors come from a man in his forties or fifties who had recovered from COVID-19.

CDR3 coding DNA: TGCAGTGCTAGACAGGCCCAGTACTTC. Translating gives CSARQAQYF. The chain uses TRBV20-1 and TRBJ2-5, with unresolved D. Trimming shortened V by 2 bases and J by 9 bases, and 4 bases separated the two germline ends. The CDR3 runs 9 residues. Germline lookup yields CDR1 DFQATT and CDR2 SNEGSKA (reference sequence).

This chain uses TRBV5-6 with TRBJ1-6, with D possibly being TRBD1 (5 bases). The CDR3 length is 14 residues. V was shortened by 0 bases and J by 7 bases, with 8 bases between the two germline ends. Germline V lookup: CDR1 SGHDT, CDR2 YYEEEE. In DNA form, the CDR3 reads TGTGCCAGCAGCTTGGCAGGGAGGAATTCACCCCTCCACTTT. Amino acid sequence: CASSLAGRNSPLHF.

This clone was detected only a few times. The rearrangement uses TRBV6-4 and TRBJ2-3; perhaps TRBD1 as D (6 bases). The CDR3 length is 14 residues. V dropped 4 bases and J dropped 5 bases, with 13 bases sitting between them. Germline CDR1 is MRHNA and CDR2 is SNTAGT. In DNA, the CDR3 is TGTGCCAGCAGTGCACAGGGATGGAGAGATACGCAGTATTTT. Translation gives CASSAQGWRDTQYF.

The rearrangement joins TRBV7-9 to TRBJ2-7; 11 bases line up with TRBD2. The CDR3 contains 16 residues. Germline assignment: CDR1 SEHNR and CDR2 FQNEAQ (reference sequence). V gave up 5 bases and J gave up 0 bases; unmatched junction bases: 6. The CDR3 here is CASSAPTSGTSYEQYF. The CDR3 DNA reads as TGTGCCAGCAGCGCCCCGACTAGCGGGACCTCCTACGAGCAGTACTTC.

The chain combines TRBV5-4 with TRBJ2-7; 10 bases match TRBD2. Trimming cost V 3 bases and J 5 bases; bases outside gene matches: 8. There are 15 residues in the CDR3. The germline V gene has CDR1 SGHNT and CDR2 YYREEE (reference sequence). The CDR3 region has the DNA TGTGCCAGCAGCTCCTCACTAGCGGGAAGCCACGAGCAGTACTTC. It translates to CASSSSLAGSHEQYF.

The J gene is TRBJ2-1, the V gene TRBV16; 15 bases are shared with TRBD2. CDR3 size: 19 residues. Trimming at V came to 10 bases and at J to 9 bases, leaving 22 bases not matched to a gene. CDR1 is KGHSY and CDR2 is FQNENV in the germline V gene. The CDR3 reads CAISGLGLAGGSTSGEQFF. CDR3 sequence (DNA): TGTGCCATCTCCGGACTGGGACTAGCGGGGGGTTCGACTTCCGGTGAGCAGTTCTTC.

The chain joins TRBV5-6 to TRBJ1-2; 9 nucleotides line up with TRBD1. V trimming: 5 bases; J trimming: 11 bases; junction bases outside the gene matches: 10. The CDR3 spans 13 residues. CDR1 SGHDT and CDR2 YYEEEE come from the germline V gene. CDR3 in amino acids: CASRLTGQGGYTF. The CDR3 DNA follows: TGTGCCAGCAGGTTAACGGGACAGGGAGGTTACACCTTC.

The genes are TRBV18 and TRBJ2-7, with 9 positions matching TRBD2. CDR1 is KGHSH, CDR2 LQKENI, per germline. J gave up 4 bases and V 4 bases, and 8 bases lay outside the gene matches. The CDR3 is 15 amino acids. CDR3 nucleotides: TGTGCCAGCTCACGACCGGGACTAGCACTTTACGAGCAGTACTTC. As protein: CASSRPGLALYEQYF.

V and J are TRBV5-4 and TRBJ1-2; 7 nucleotides align to TRBD1. Germline V gives CDR1 SGHNT, CDR2 YYREEE (reference sequence). Trimming removed 0 bases from V and 4 bases from J; junction bases left unmatched: 6. The CDR3 runs to 15 residues. CDR3 in DNA: TGTGCCAGCAGCTTGGGGCCCCGGGACAGCTATGGCTACACCTTC. Protein product: CASSLGPRDSYGYTF.

The chain employs TRBV25-1 and TRBJ1-5; tentatively, D is TRBD1 (5 bases). The V end was cut by 4 bases, the J end by 5 bases, with 9 bases between. This CDR3 spans 13 amino acids. Germline CDR1 is MGHDK and CDR2 is SYGVNS. This CDR3 is CASSGSRDQPQHF. Here the CDR3 DNA reads TGTGCCAGCAGTGGCAGCAGGGATCAGCCCCAGCATTTT.

The chain has TRBV11-3 and TRBJ2-1; TRBD2 matches at 11 bases. V shed 4 bases and J 7 bases; nucleotides not matched to a gene: 6. This CDR3 is built from 15 residues. The germline CDR1 and CDR2 sequences are SGHNT and YENEEA. For the CDR3, the DNA is TGTGCCAGCAGCTCCCGGCTAGCGGGAGGAAATGAGCAGTTCTTC. This translates into CASSSRLAGGNEQFF.

V gene TRBV15 combines with J gene TRBJ1-5; 9 bases agree with TRBD1. The V gene's germline CDR1 is LNHNV and CDR2 YYDKDF (reference sequence). The junction had 6 bases not matched to a gene; V was cut back by 5 bases and J by 4 bases. The CDR3 loop spans 15 amino acids. The CDR3 coding sequence is TGTGCCACCAGCCCCTCCGGACAGGGGAATCAGCCCCAGCATTTT. This codes for CATSPSGQGNQPQHF.

This clone showed up just once. The J gene is TRBJ1-2, the V gene TRBV7-9; D uncertain. Looked up from germline, CDR1 is SEHNR and CDR2 is FQNEAQ (reference sequence). With 1 base removed from V and 5 bases from J, the gap between germline ends came to 11 bases. The CDR3 has 14 residues. The CDR3 nucleotides read TGTGCCAGCAGCTTAGTCACGGCGGGATATGGCTACACCTTC. This gives the protein CASSLVTAGYGYTF.

This clone came up once. The CDR3 reads CASSLVVGRGTEAFF. CDR3 DNA: TGCGCCAGCAGCTTGGTGGTAGGAAGGGGTACTGAAGCTTTCTTT. The chain employs TRBV5-1 and TRBJ1-1, with D perhaps matching TRBD1 (5 bases). The CDR3 consists of 15 residues. CDR1 is SGHRS and CDR2 is YFSETQ in the germline V gene. Between the trimmed V and J ends, which lost 0 bases and 5 bases, there was a span of 14 bases.

The V gene is TRBV4-1, the J gene TRBJ1-1; D unclear. The germline V gene has CDR1 MGHRA and CDR2 YSYEKL. V gave up 1 base and J gave up 5 bases, with 8 bases separating them. The CDR3 consists of 13 residues. The CDR3 nucleotides are TGCGCCAGCAGCCAAGTGCCGAGGACTGAAGCTTTCTTT. Protein product: CASSQVPRTEAFF.

This clone was picked up one time. The chain couples TRBV27 to TRBJ2-1; 8 nucleotides line up with TRBD2. This CDR3 contains 17 residues. Germline assignment: CDR1 MNHEY and CDR2 SMNVEV (reference sequence). V shed 3 bases, J shed 0 bases, and the junction held 7 bases outside the gene matches. The chain's CDR3 is CASSLLAGPSSYNEQFF. In nucleotides, the CDR3 is TGTGCCAGCAGTTTGCTAGCGGGCCCCAGCTCCTACAATGAGCAGTTCTTC.

Remarks on this clone: Other DNA sequences in this sample translate to the same CDR3. The J gene is TRBJ2-3, the V gene TRBV7-3; weak D call: TRBD1 (5 bases). This CDR3 has 17 residues. The germline gives CDR1 SGHTA, CDR2 FQGTGA. The germline V and J ends were trimmed by 5 bases and 3 bases, with 21 bases remaining between them. The CDR3, as DNA: TGTGCCAGCAGCCCACGTGTAAAGAGATCAGGGACAGATACGCAGTATTTT. Translation: CASSPRVKRSGTDTQYF.

V gene TRBV10-3 combines with J gene TRBJ2-7; 9 positions match TRBD2. This CDR3 comprises 19 residues. From germline, CDR1 is ENHRY and CDR2 SYGVKD. V dropped 7 bases and J dropped 0; count of bases not matched to a gene: 19. CDR3 DNA: TGTGCCATCACCACAGTGCGGAGGCTTAGCGGGAGTGTCTCCTACGAGCAGTACTTC. Amino acid sequence: CAITTVRRLSGSVSYEQYF.

The CDR3 DNA follows: TGTGCCAGCAGCCCGGATCAAGGCAGGGGCACCGGGGAGCTGTTTTTT. Amino acid sequence: CASSPDQGRGTGELFF. The chain combines TRBV5-4 with TRBJ2-2; tentative D call: TRBD1 (6 bases). The CDR3 sequence is 16 residues long. V shed 4 bases and J shed 4 bases, with 17 bases lying between them. CDR1 is SGHNT and CDR2 is YYREEE in the germline V gene (reference sequence).

The chain couples TRBV5-1 to TRBJ2-5; D is possibly TRBD1 (5 bases). Per the germline V gene, CDR1 is SGHRS and CDR2 is YFSETQ. V gave up 0 bases and J gave up 5 bases, with 11 bases separating them. This CDR3 has 14 amino acids. The CDR3, as DNA: TGCGCCAGCAGCTTGGGGGGCGTCGGGGAGACCCAGTACTTC. It specifies CASSLGGVGETQYF.

The V gene is TRBV6-6, the J gene TRBJ2-7, with D possibly TRBD2 on 5 matching bases. Per germline, CDR1 MNHNY and CDR2 SVGAGI (reference sequence). The length of the CDR3 is 14 residues. V was clipped by 4 bases and J by 1 base, with 11 bases between them. This CDR3 reads CASSFIRGSYEQYF. CDR3 nucleotide sequence: TGTGCCAGCAGTTTCATCCGGGGTTCCTACGAGCAGTACTTC.

Only one count was recorded for this clone. This chain connects TRBV6-1 to TRBJ2-3, with 12 bases identical to TRBD2. CDR1 is MNHNS and CDR2 is SASEGT in the germline V gene. The junction had 5 bases not matched to a gene; V was cut back by 3 bases and J by 7 bases. This CDR3 comprises 15 residues. The CDR3 sequence: CASSEGLAGGNTQYF. The DNA for the CDR3 is TGTGCCAGCAGTGAGGGGCTAGCGGGAGGGAATACGCAGTATTTT.

The genes are TRBV14 and TRBJ2-2, with 7 bases lining up with TRBD1. CDR1 is SGHDN, CDR2 FVKESK, per germline. The V and J ends lost 3 bases and 6 bases, in that order; junction bases with no gene match: 7. The CDR3 is made up of 15 amino acids. The CDR3: CASSQTGFFSGELFF. The CDR3 DNA sequence: TGTGCCAGCAGCCAGACAGGGTTTTTTTCCGGGGAGCTGTTTTTT.

DNA for the CDR3: TGTGCCAGGAGCCTCAGGGGGCTGAGCTACGAGCAGTACTTC. It translates to CARSLRGLSYEQYF. This chain links TRBV21-1 with TRBJ2-7; the table's D call, TRBD1, was not checked against the DNA. TRBV21-1 is a pseudogene locus. The length of the CDR3 is 14 residues.

The chain employs TRBV3-1 (or the pseudogene TRBV3-2) and TRBJ1-5; D gene ambiguous. The CDR3 sequence is 14 residues long. Trimming removed 4 bases from V and 0 bases from J, with 7 bases in between. Germline V lookup: CDR1 LGHDT, CDR2 YNNKEL (reference sequence). CDR3 sequence: CASSRAGSNQPQHF. CDR3 sequence (DNA): TGTGCCAGCAGCCGAGCGGGTAGCAATCAGCCCCAGCATTTT.

The rearrangement uses TRBV9 and TRBJ2-2; D gene ambiguous. The CDR3 covers 14 residues. Germline V gene data show CDR1 as SGDLS and CDR2 as YYNGEE. Trimming stripped 0 bases from V and 4 bases from J, with 7 bases between. The CDR3 sequence is CASSVVAVTGELFF. CDR3 DNA sequence: TGTGCCAGCAGCGTAGTGGCCGTCACCGGGGAGCTGTTTTTT.

The genes are TRBV10-3 and TRBJ1-1; 10 nucleotides agree with TRBD1. Germline-derived CDR1 and CDR2 are ENHRY and SYGVKD. CDR3 size: 17 residues. V was pared by 6 bases and J by 5 bases, with 15 bases of the junction left unmatched. CDR3 loop: CAIRESVGGQGSTEAFF. Here the CDR3 DNA reads TGTGCCATCAGAGAGAGTGTTGGGGGACAGGGGAGTACTGAAGCTTTCTTT.

The CDR3 reads CASSFHDRGLQNSNQPQHF. The CDR3, as DNA: TGTGCCAGCAGTTTCCACGACAGGGGGCTTCAAAATAGCAATCAGCCCCAGCATTTT. V and J are TRBV28 and TRBJ1-5; 10 bases fit TRBD1. Trimming took 3 bases from V and 0 from J; bases not matched to a gene: 11. Germline V CDR1 and CDR2: MDHEN, SYDVKM. The CDR3 has 19 residues.

The genes are TRBV19 and TRBJ2-1, with D possibly being TRBD1 (5 bases). In germline, CDR1 is LNHDA, CDR2 SQIVND (reference sequence). This CDR3 spans 15 amino acids. Trimming left V 7 bases short and J 3 bases short, with 16 bases between. The CDR3 DNA reads TGTGCCAGTACGTTCCAGGGAAAGGGCTACAATGAGCAGTTCTTC. Amino acid sequence: CASTFQGKGYNEQFF.

This rearrangement joins TRBV18 to TRBJ2-7, with 7 positions matching TRBD1. With V trimmed by 6 bases and J by 3 bases, 5 bases remained unmatched. Germline V CDR1 and CDR2: KGHSH, LQKENI. This CDR3 is 13 amino acids long. CDR3 loop: CASSPRDSYEQYF. DNA for the CDR3: TGTGCCAGCTCTCCCCGGGACAGCTACGAGCAGTACTTC. Full variable domain (outside the CDR3, taken from reference TRBV18 and TRBJ2-7): NAGVMQNPRHLVRRRGQEARLRCSPMKGHSHVYWYRQLPEEGLKFMVYLQKENIIDESGMPKERFSAEFPKEGPSILRIQQVVRGDSAAYFCASSPRDSYEQYFGPGTRLTVT.